These T cell receptor beta chains were read from a single sample in a study of shared clonotypes between healthy human individuals. The data were produced by immunoSEQ multiplex PCR, yet TCRdb's version contains in-frame clones alone and is incomplete. This table holds 2 million to 2.5 million clones, approximately 90% found once. The sample was naive CD4+ T cells from PBMCs. These receptors were collected from a man between 18 and 29 years old in good health. Some clones in this sample may be carry-over from other donors' samples. The CDR3 runs from the conserved cysteine through the conserved F or W. D genes are given only for firm matches. Expanded clones are given a class, and other clones once, few, many or no size at all.

v_call	cdr3_length	j_call	d_call	clone_size	cdr3_aa	cdr3_nt
TRBV4-1	14	TRBJ2-5	NA	NA	CASSQPGTLETQYF	TGCGCCAGCAGCCAGCCCGGGACCCTCGAGACCCAGTACTTC
TRBV5-1	13	TRBJ1-2	NA	NA	CASSSEAGSTGTF	TGCGCCAGCAGCTCGGAGGCGGGGAGCACGGGTACCTTC
TRBV7-9	14	TRBJ2-7	NA	NA	CASSFSGSSYEQYF	TGTGCCAGCAGCTTTAGCGGCAGCTCCTACGAGCAGTACTTC
TRBV27	15	TRBJ1-5	TRBD1	NA	CASSYRQGFDQPQHF	TGTGCCAGCAGTTATAGACAGGGGTTCGATCAGCCCCAGCATTTT
TRBV30	10	TRBJ1-1	NA	NA	CAWGNTEAFF	TGTGCCTGGGGCAACACTGAAGCTTTCTTT
TRBV5-1	14	TRBJ2-7	TRBD2	NA	CASSPVAGTYEQYF	TGCGCCAGCAGCCCAGTAGCGGGTACCTACGAGCAGTACTTC
TRBV19	15	TRBJ1-5	TRBD1	few	CASSVTGGESQPQHF	TGTGCCAGTAGTGTCACAGGGGGCGAAAGCCAGCCCCAGCATTTT
TRBV27	17	TRBJ2-1	NA	NA	CASSLIYDRDIYNEQFF	TGTGCCAGCAGTTTAATATACGACCGAGACATTTACAATGAGCAGTTCTTC
TRBV6-5	16	TRBJ1-5	NA	once	CASSWTYSVGNQPQHF	TGTGCCAGCAGTTGGACCTATAGCGTCGGCAATCAGCCCCAGCATTTT
TRBV7-2	16	TRBJ2-2	NA	NA	CASSFGGPAGTGELFF	TGTGCCAGCAGCTTCGGGGGACCCGCTGGGACCGGGGAGCTGTTTTTT
TRBV4-3	17	TRBJ1-4	NA	NA	CASSQVWTVPLNEKLFF	TGCGCCAGCAGCCAAGTTTGGACAGTCCCCCTTAATGAAAAACTGTTTTTT
TRBV27	13	TRBJ1-5	NA	NA	CVSSFAGVTPQHF	TGTGTCAGCAGTTTTGCGGGGGTAACGCCCCAGCATTTT
TRBV2	15	TRBJ2-5	TRBD2	NA	CASRATSGSWETQYF	TGTGCCAGCAGAGCGACTAGCGGGAGTTGGGAGACCCAGTACTTC
TRBV2	13	TRBJ1-1	TRBD1	NA	CASRYDREVEAFF	TGTGCCAGCAGATACGACAGGGAGGTTGAAGCTTTCTTT
TRBV5-4	14	TRBJ2-5	NA	NA	CASSFPGMVETQYF	TGTGCCAGCAGCTTTCCCGGGATGGTCGAGACCCAGTACTTC
TRBV28	16	TRBJ2-7	TRBD2	NA	CASRAGFLGASYEQYF	TGTGCCAGCAGAGCGGGGTTTTTGGGCGCCTCCTACGAGCAGTACTTC
TRBV27	16	TRBJ1-5	NA	NA	CASSGGKAGAYQPQHF	TGTGCCAGCAGCGGGGGGAAGGCAGGTGCGTATCAGCCCCAGCATTTT
TRBV27	14	TRBJ2-1	TRBD1	NA	CASSLSVQGVSWFF	TGTGCCAGCAGTTTATCGGTACAGGGGGTAAGTTGGTTCTTC
TRBV18	14	TRBJ2-7	TRBD1	NA	CASSPNRGSYEQYF	TGTGCCAGCTCTCCTAACAGGGGGTCCTACGAGCAGTACTTC
TRBV10-2	16	TRBJ2-1	NA	NA	CASRAGPRVSYNEQFF	TGCGCCAGCAGGGCCGGGCCGCGGGTCTCCTACAATGAGCAGTTCTTC
TRBV6-1	12	TRBJ2-7	NA	NA	CASSAGPGEQYF	TGTGCCAGCAGCGCCGGTCCTGGTGAGCAGTACTTC
TRBV5-5	15	TRBJ1-2	TRBD1	NA	CASSSQQGTNYGYTF	TGTGCCAGCAGCAGTCAACAGGGGACAAACTATGGCTACACCTTC
TRBV19	15	TRBJ2-5	NA	NA	CASSALLGGGETQYF	TGTGCCAGTAGTGCCTTACTAGGGGGTGGTGAGACCCAGTACTTC
TRBV6-4	18	TRBJ1-3	TRBD1	NA	CASEPGQGAPYSGNTIYF	TGTGCCAGTGAGCCGGGACAGGGTGCTCCTTACTCTGGAAACACCATATATTTT
TRBV5-1	13	TRBJ2-5	NA	NA	CASSSLLQETQYF	TGCGCCAGCAGCTCCCTACTACAAGAGACCCAGTACTTC
TRBV30	14	TRBJ2-5	TRBD2	NA	CAWGLGGGWETQYF	TGTGCCTGGGGGCTTGGGGGGGGGTGGGAGACCCAGTACTTC
TRBV4-1	16	TRBJ1-5	NA	NA	CASSQTEGGGNQPQHF	TGCGCCAGCAGCCAAACCGAGGGCGGAGGGAATCAGCCCCAGCATTTT
TRBV28	18	TRBJ2-7	TRBD2	NA	CASSFRAETSGFSYEQYF	TGTGCCAGCAGTTTCCGAGCAGAGACTAGCGGATTTTCCTACGAGCAGTACTTC
TRBV20-1	11	TRBJ2-1	NA	NA	CSPSQRNEQFF	TGCAGTCCCTCCCAACGGAATGAGCAGTTCTTC
TRBV9	13	TRBJ2-7	NA	once	CASSLGTNYEQYF	TGTGCCAGCAGCCTTGGGACAAACTACGAGCAGTACTTC
TRBV9	14	TRBJ2-7	NA	few	CASSPRAGSYEQYF	TGTGCCAGCAGCCCTCGCGCGGGCTCCTACGAGCAGTACTTC
TRBV5-1	16	TRBJ2-2	NA	NA	CASSRTGTLNTGELFF	TGCGCCAGCAGCCGCACCGGGACTTTAAACACCGGGGAGCTGTTTTTT
TRBV14	18	TRBJ2-7	NA	NA	CASSQGLPWMSAPYEQYF	TGTGCCAGCAGCCAAGGCCTTCCGTGGATGTCAGCTCCCTACGAGCAGTACTTC
TRBV18	12	TRBJ2-1	NA	NA	CASSPAGNEQFF	TGTGCCAGCTCACCTGCCGGGAATGAGCAGTTCTTC
TRBV29-1	13	TRBJ2-3	TRBD1	NA	CSGATGATDTQYF	TGCAGCGGGGCGACAGGGGCCACAGATACGCAGTATTTT
TRBV19	15	TRBJ1-4	TRBD1	NA	CASTSYRGQDEKLFF	TGTGCCAGTACCTCATACCGGGGACAGGACGAAAAACTGTTTTTT
TRBV2	16	TRBJ2-3	TRBD2	NA	CAISRYGGSLTDTQYF	TGTGCCATTTCCCGGTATGGCGGGAGTCTTACAGATACGCAGTATTTT
TRBV20-1	11	TRBJ1-3	NA	NA	CSVYNGNTIYF	TGCAGTGTTTATAACGGAAACACCATATATTTT
TRBV28	14	TRBJ1-2	NA	NA	CASRKQGRNYGYTF	TGTGCCAGCAGGAAGCAGGGGCGCAACTATGGCTACACCTTC